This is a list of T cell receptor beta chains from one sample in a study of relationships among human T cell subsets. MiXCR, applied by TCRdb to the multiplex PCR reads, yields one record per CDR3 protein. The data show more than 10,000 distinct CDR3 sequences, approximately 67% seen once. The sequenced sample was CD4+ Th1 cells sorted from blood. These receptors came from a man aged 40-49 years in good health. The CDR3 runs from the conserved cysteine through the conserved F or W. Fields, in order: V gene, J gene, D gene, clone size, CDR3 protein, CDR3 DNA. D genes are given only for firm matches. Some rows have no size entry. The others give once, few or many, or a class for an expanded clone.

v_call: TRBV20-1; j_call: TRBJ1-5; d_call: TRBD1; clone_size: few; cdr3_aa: CSAGGETGTQPQHF; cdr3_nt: TGCAGTGCCGGTGGGGAGACAGGGACTCAGCCCCAGCATTTT
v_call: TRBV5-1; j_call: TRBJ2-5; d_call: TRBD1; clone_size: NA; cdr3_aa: CASSLGIGQGIEETQYF; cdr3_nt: TGCGCCAGCAGCCTGGGTATTGGACAGGGGATTGAAGAGACCCAGTACTTC
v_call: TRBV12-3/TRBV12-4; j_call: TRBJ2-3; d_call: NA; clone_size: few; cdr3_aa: CASRDTQYF; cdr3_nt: TGTGCCAGCCGGGATACGCAGTATTTT
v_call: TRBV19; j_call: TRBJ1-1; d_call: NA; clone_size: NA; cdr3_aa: CASRTDVGGNTEAFF; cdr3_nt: TGTGCCAGTAGGACGGATGTCGGTGGGAACACTGAAGCTTTCTTT
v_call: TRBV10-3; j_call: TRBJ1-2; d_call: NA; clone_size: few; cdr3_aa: CAITEHGTQWGYTF; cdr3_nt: TGTGCCATCACCGAACACGGAACACAATGGGGCTACACCTTC
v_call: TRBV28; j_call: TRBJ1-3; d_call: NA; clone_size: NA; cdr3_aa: CASSLGAYGNTIYF; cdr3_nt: TGTGCCAGCAGTTTAGGGGCTTATGGAAACACCATATATTTT
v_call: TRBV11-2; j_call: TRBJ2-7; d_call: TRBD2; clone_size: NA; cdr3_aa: CASSFARLASEQYF; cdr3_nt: TGTGCCAGCAGCTTCGCCAGACTAGCTTCCGAGCAGTACTTC
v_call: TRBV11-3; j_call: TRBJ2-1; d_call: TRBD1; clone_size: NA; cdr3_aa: CASSSRTGGSDEQFF; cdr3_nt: TGTGCCAGCAGCTCGAGGACAGGGGGTTCCGATGAGCAGTTCTTC
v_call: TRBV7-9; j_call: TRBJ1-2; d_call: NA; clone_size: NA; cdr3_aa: CASSRSGQVWSYTF; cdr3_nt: TGTGCCAGCAGCCGCTCGGGACAAGTATGGAGCTACACCTTC
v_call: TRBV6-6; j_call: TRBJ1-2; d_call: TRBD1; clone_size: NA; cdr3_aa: CASSGTGYGYTF; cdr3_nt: TGTGCCAGCAGTGGGACAGGCTATGGCTACACCTTC
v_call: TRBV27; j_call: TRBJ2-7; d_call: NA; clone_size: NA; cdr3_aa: CASSSFHEQYF; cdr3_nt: TGTGCCAGCAGTTCCTTCCACGAGCAGTACTTC
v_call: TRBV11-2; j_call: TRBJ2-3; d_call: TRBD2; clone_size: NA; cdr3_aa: CASSLRGGAPDTQYF; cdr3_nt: TGTGCCAGCAGCCTACGCGGGGGGGCCCCAGATACGCAGTATTTT
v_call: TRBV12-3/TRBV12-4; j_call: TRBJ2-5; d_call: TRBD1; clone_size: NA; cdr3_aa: CASSSSGTGTEETQYF; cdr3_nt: TGTGCCAGCAGTTCCTCCGGGACAGGGACCGAAGAGACCCAGTACTTC
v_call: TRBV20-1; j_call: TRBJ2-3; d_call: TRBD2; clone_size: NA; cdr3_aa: CSATSGRAPDTQYF; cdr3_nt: TGCAGTGCGACTAGCGGGAGGGCCCCAGATACGCAGTATTTT
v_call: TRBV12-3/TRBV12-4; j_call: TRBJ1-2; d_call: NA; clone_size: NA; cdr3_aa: CASSLASRGHGYTF; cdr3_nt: TGTGCCAGCAGTTTAGCTAGCAGGGGCCATGGCTACACCTTC
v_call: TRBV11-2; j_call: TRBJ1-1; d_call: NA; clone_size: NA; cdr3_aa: CASSLDRPRTNTEAFF; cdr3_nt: TGTGCCAGCAGCTTAGATAGGCCGAGGACCAACACTGAAGCTTTCTTT
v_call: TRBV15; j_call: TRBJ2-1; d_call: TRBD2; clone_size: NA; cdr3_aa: CATSMGPGLAANEQFF; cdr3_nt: TGTGCCACCAGCATGGGCCCGGGACTAGCAGCCAATGAGCAGTTCTTC
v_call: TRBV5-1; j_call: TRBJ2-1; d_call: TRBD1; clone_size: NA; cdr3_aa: CASSPGQAGYNEQFF; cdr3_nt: TGCGCCAGCAGCCCGGGACAGGCGGGCTACAATGAGCAGTTCTTC
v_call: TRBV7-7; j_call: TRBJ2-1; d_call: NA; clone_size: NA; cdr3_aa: CASSEQLDRIQFF; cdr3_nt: TGTGCTAGCAGCGAGCAACTAGACAGAATTCAGTTCTTC
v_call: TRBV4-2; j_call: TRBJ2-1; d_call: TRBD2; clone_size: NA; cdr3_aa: CASSQDSGTPRQQFF; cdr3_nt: TGTGCCAGCAGCCAAGATAGCGGGACCCCCAGGCAGCAGTTCTTC
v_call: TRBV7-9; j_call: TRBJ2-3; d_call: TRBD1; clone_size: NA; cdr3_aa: CASSLGARGLDTQYF; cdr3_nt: TGTGCCAGCAGCTTAGGTGCCAGGGGGCTCGATACGCAGTATTTT
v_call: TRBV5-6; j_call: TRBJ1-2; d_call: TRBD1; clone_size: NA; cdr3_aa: CASSPGQGNYGYTF; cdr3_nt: TGTGCCAGCAGCCCAGGACAGGGAAACTATGGCTACACCTTC
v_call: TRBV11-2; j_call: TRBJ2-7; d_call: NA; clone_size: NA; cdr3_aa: CASSKTLYSYEQYF; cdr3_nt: TGTGCCAGCAGCAAAACCCTATACTCCTACGAGCAGTACTTC
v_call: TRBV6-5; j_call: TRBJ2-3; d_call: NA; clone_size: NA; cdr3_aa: CASRAPPDTQYF; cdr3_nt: TGTGCCAGCAGGGCCCCCCCGGATACGCAGTATTTT
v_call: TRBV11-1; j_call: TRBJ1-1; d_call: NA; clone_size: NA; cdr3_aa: CASSLKGGNAEAFF; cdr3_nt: TGTGCCAGCAGCTTAAAGGGAGGGAACGCTGAAGCTTTCTTT
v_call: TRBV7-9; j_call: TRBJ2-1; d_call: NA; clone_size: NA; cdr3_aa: CARSPGPNNEQFF; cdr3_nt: TGTGCCAGATCTCCCGGGCCGAACAATGAGCAGTTCTTC
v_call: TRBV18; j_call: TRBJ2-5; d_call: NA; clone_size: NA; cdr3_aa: CASSPLAVDQETQYF; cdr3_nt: TGTGCCAGCTCACCCCTTGCCGTCGACCAAGAGACCCAGTACTTC
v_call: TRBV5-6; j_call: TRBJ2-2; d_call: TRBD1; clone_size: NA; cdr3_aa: CASSLRGTGTNTGELFF; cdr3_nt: TGTGCCAGCAGCCTTCGCGGGACAGGGACGAACACCGGGGAGCTGTTTTTT
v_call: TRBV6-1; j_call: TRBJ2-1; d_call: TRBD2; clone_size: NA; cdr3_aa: CASIRLAGGGNEQFF; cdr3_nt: TGTGCCAGCATCAGACTAGCGGGAGGGGGCAATGAGCAGTTCTTC
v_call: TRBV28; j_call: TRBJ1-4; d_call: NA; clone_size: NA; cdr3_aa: CASSFPGGATNEKLFF; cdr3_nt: TGTGCCAGCAGTTTTCCCGGGGGTGCAACTAATGAAAAACTGTTTTTT
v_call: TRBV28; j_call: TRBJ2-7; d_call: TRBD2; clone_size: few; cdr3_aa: CASSLSGRQQYF; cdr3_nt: TGTGCCAGCAGTTTATCCGGGAGGCAGCAGTACTTC
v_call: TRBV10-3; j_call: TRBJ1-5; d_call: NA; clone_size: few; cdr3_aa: CASSWNYNQPQHF; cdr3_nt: TGTGCCAGCAGTTGGAACTACAATCAGCCCCAGCATTTT
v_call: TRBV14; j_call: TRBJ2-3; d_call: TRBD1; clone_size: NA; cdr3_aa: CASSRPGQGRADTQYF; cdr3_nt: TGTGCCAGCAGCCGACCGGGACAGGGTCGAGCAGATACGCAGTATTTT
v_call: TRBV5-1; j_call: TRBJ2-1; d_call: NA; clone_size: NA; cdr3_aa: CASSLEVGRYNEQFF; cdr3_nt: TGCGCCAGCAGCTTGGAGGTGGGCCGCTACAATGAGCAGTTCTTC
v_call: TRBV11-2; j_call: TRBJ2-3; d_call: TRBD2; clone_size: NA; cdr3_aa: CASSLSMTSGRGTDTQYF; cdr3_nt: TGTGCCAGCAGCTTATCAATGACTAGCGGGAGAGGCACAGATACGCAGTATTTT
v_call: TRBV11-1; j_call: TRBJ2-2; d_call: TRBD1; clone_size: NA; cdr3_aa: CASSPRQGNTGELFF; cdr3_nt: TGTGCCAGCAGCCCCCGACAGGGAAACACCGGGGAGCTGTTTTTT
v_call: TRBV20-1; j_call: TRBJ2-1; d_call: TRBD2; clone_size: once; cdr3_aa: CSAREGRNEQFF; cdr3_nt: TGCAGTGCCAGGGAGGGTAGGAATGAGCAGTTCTTC
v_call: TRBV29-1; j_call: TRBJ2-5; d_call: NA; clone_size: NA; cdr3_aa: CSVRGGQGLGTQYF; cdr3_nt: TGCAGCGTCCGGGGGGGACAGGGACTAGGAACCCAGTACTTC
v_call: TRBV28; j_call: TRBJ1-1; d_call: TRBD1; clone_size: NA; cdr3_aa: CASSSTGTGGAEAFF; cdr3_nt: TGTGCCAGCAGTTCGACCGGGACAGGGGGCGCTGAAGCTTTCTTT
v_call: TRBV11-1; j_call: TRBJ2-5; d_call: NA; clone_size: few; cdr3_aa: CASSLDRFLGETQYF; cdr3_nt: TGTGCCAGCAGCTTAGACCGGTTTTTGGGAGAGACCCAGTACTTC
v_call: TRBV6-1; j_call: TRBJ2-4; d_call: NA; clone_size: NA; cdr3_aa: CASRGLAKNIQYF; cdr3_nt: TGTGCCAGCAGGGGGCTAGCCAAAAACATTCAGTACTTC
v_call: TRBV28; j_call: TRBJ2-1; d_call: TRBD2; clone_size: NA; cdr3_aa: CASTTGGHNEQFF; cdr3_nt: TGTGCCAGCACGACGGGGGGGCACAATGAGCAGTTCTTC
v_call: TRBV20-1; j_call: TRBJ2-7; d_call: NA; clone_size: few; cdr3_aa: CSASAPGDTLGEQYF; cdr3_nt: TGCAGTGCTAGTGCCCCGGGAGATACCCTAGGGGAGCAGTACTTC
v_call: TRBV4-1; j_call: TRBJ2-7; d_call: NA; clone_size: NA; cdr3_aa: CASSQEITGNAARLSYEQYF; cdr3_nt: TGCGCCAGCAGCCAAGAGATAACAGGGAACGCCGCCCGACTTTCCTACGAGCAGTACTTC
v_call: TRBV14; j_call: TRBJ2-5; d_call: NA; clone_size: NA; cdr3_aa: CASSAGARSETQYF; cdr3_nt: TGTGCCAGCAGTGCGGGGGCCAGATCAGAGACCCAGTACTTC
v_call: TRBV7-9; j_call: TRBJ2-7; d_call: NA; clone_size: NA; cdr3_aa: CASSPWRVGFGGTYEQYF; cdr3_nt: TGTGCCAGCAGCCCTTGGCGGGTGGGGTTTGGAGGAACCTACGAGCAGTACTTC
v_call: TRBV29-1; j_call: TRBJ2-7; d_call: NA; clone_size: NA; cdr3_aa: CSVEDRGYEQYF; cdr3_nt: TGCAGCGTTGAAGACAGGGGCTACGAGCAGTACTTC
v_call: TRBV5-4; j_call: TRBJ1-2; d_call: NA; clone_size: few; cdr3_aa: CASSGPDRGYGCTF; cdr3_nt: NA
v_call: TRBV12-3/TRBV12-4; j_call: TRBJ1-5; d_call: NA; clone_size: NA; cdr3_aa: CASRQANQPQHF; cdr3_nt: TGTGCCAGTCGACAGGCTAATCAGCCCCAGCATTTT
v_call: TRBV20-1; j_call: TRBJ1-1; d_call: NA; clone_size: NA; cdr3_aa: CSARSPPNTEAFF; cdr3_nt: TGCAGTGCTAGAAGTCCGCCAAACACTGAAGCTTTCTTT
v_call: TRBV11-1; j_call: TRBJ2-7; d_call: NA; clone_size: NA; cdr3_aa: CASSGTPSYEQYF; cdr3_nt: TGTGCCAGCAGCGGGACTCCCTCCTACGAGCAGTACTTC
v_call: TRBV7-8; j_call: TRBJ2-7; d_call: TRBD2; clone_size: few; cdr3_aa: CASSPYRLAGGDYEQYF; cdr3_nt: TGTGCCAGCAGCCCGTACAGGCTAGCGGGGGGCGACTACGAGCAGTACTTC
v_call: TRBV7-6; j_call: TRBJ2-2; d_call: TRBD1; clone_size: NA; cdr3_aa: CASSLDRANTGELFF; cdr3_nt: TGTGCCAGCAGCTTGGACAGGGCGAACACCGGGGAGCTGTTTTTT
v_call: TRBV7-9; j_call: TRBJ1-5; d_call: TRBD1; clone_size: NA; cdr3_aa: CASSRGTGGNQPQHF; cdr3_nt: TGTGCCAGCAGCCGCGGGACAGGCGGCAATCAGCCCCAGCATTTT
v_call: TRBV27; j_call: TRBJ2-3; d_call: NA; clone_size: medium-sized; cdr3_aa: CASSLEGGRDTQYF; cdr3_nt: TGTGCCAGCAGTTTAGAGGGAGGTAGGGATACGCAGTATTTT
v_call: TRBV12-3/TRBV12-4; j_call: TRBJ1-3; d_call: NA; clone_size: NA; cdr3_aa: CASRPWESGNTIYF; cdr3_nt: TGTGCCAGCAGACCCTGGGAGTCAGGAAACACCATATATTTT
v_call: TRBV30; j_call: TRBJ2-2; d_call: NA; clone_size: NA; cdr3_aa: CAWSGLATGELFF; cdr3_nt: TGTGCCTGGAGTGGATTAGCGACCGGGGAGCTGTTTTTT
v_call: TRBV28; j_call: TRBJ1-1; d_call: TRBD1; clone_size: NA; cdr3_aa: CASSFRDRGSLRNIRVNTEAFF; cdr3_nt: TGTGCCAGCAGTTTCCGGGACAGGGGTTCGCTGCGGAATATTCGGGTAAACACTGAAGCTTTCTTT